These 13 T cell receptor beta chains share one sample of origin, sequenced in a study of blood T cell repertoires in COVID-19. TCRdb's table, derived via immunoSEQ multiplex PCR, lists solely in-frame clones and lacks some. The table includes fewer than 60,000 clones, nearly 90% detected once. The sample comprised peripheral blood. All receptors derive from an elderly man with active or convalescent COVID-19.

The CDR3 DNA reads as TGCGCCAGCAGCTTAGTGGGACAGATGAACACTGAAGCTTTCTTT. It specifies CASSLVGQMNTEAFF. The chain combines TRBV5-1 with TRBJ1-1; 7 positions match TRBD1. The V gene end was trimmed by 2 bases and the J gene end by 0 bases; junction bases not matched to a gene: 4. The germline CDR1 and CDR2 sequences are SGHRS and YFSETQ. The CDR3 has 15 amino acids.

The chain employs TRBV7-8 and TRBJ2-2; 9 nucleotides line up with TRBD2. J gave up 5 bases and V 3 bases, and 4 bases lay outside the gene matches. Looked up from germline, CDR1 is SGHVS and CDR2 is FQNEAQ. The CDR3 has 15 residues. The CDR3: CASSFSGSRTGELFF. The CDR3 DNA reads as TGTGCCAGCAGCTTTAGCGGGAGTCGGACCGGGGAGCTGTTTTTT.

This chain links TRBV3-1 (or the pseudogene TRBV3-2) with TRBJ1-5; 11 bases line up with TRBD1. The V and J ends lost 4 bases and 5 bases, in that order; junction bases with no gene match: 1. Germline CDR1 LGHDT, CDR2 YNNKEL (reference sequence). This CDR3 is 14 amino acids long. CDR3 loop: CASSRTGGYQPQHF. The DNA of the CDR3 is TGTGCCAGCAGCCGGACAGGGGGCTATCAGCCCCAGCATTTT.

This sequence joins TRBV30 and TRBJ1-4, with TRBD1 identical over 7 bases. The CDR3 loop spans 14 amino acids. V dropped 3 bases and J dropped 8; count of bases not matched to a gene: 9. From germline, CDR1 is GTSNPN and CDR2 SVGIG (reference sequence). The CDR3 is CAWRRGGEGEKLFF. As DNA, the CDR3 is TGTGCCTGGAGGAGAGGGGGCGAGGGCGAAAAACTGTTTTTT.

The chain joins TRBV6-5 to TRBJ1-2; 8 bases agree with TRBD1. This CDR3 region has 14 residues. The ends lost 6 bases at V and 4 bases at J; junction bases unmatched: 7. The V gene's germline CDR1 is MNHEY and CDR2 SVGAGI. CDR3 coding DNA: TGTGCCAGCAGCAAGGACAGGGAGGGCTATGGCTACACCTTC. It specifies CASSKDREGYGYTF.

The genes are TRBV28 and TRBJ2-5; D is ambiguous. The germline V and J ends were trimmed by 2 bases and 3 bases, with 7 bases remaining between them. Germline assignment: CDR1 MDHEN and CDR2 SYDVKM. The CDR3 is 13 residues long. The CDR3 region has the DNA TGTGCCAGCAGTTTAGAGACTGAAGAGACCCAGTACTTC. Protein product: CASSLETEETQYF.

CDR3 sequence: CASSYSITLAGVEQFF. The CDR3 DNA reads as TGTGCCAGCAGTTACTCGATTACACTAGCGGGAGTAGAGCAGTTCTTC. The chain links TRBV6-5 to TRBJ2-1; 11 nucleotides agree with TRBD2. Trimming cost V 0 bases and J 10 bases; bases outside gene matches: 8. This CDR3 spans 16 amino acids. Germline V gives CDR1 MNHEY, CDR2 SVGAGI.

The chain carries TRBV7-2 and TRBJ2-1; a weak D match, TRBD2 (5 bases). The ends were cut back, 6 bases at V and 5 bases at J, with 14 bases in the middle. CDR1 is SGHTA and CDR2 is FQGNSA in the germline V gene. The CDR3 sequence is 14 residues long. The CDR3 sequence is CASRPAGLDNEQFF. The CDR3 DNA is TGTGCCAGCAGACCGGCGGGCCTCGACAATGAGCAGTTCTTC.

The J gene is TRBJ2-1, the V gene TRBV5-1; D might be TRBD2 (6 bases). The ends were cut back, 4 bases at V and 4 bases at J, with 15 bases in the middle. The CDR3 totals 15 residues. In germline, CDR1 is SGHRS, CDR2 YFSETQ. The CDR3 loop is CASSPEGGVYNEQFF. CDR3 nucleotides: TGCGCCAGCAGCCCGGAGGGCGGAGTGTACAATGAGCAGTTCTTC.

This chain uses TRBV7-8 with TRBJ2-5; D gene uncertain. Germline-derived CDR1 and CDR2 are SGHVS and FQNEAQ. Deletions cut 3 bases from V and 4 bases from J, with 12 bases between. The CDR3 sequence is 14 residues long. DNA for the CDR3: TGTGCCAGCAGCTTCCAAGCCAGGCCAGAGACCCAGTACTTC. Its translation: CASSFQARPETQYF. Using reference TRBV7-8 and TRBJ2-5 for the parts outside the CDR3, the full variable domain is GAGVSQSPRYKVAKRGQDVALRCDPISGHVSLFWYQQALGQGPEFLTYFQNEAQLDKSGLPSDRFFAERPEGSVSTLKIQRTQQEDSAVYLCASSFQARPETQYFGPGTRLLVL.

The V call is TRBV24-1, the J call TRBJ2-1, with 9 bases fitting TRBD2. This CDR3 is built from 14 residues. The V gene end was trimmed by 5 bases and the J gene end by 4 bases; junction bases not matched to a gene: 2. CDR1 is KGHDR and CDR2 is SFDVKD in the germline V gene. CDR3 loop: CATSASGAYNEQFF. In nucleotides, the CDR3 is TGTGCCACCAGTGCTAGCGGGGCTTACAATGAGCAGTTCTTC.

The genes are TRBV4-1 and TRBJ2-5; 7 bases are a match to TRBD1. V was clipped by 3 bases and J by 4 bases; unmatched bases: 5. The CDR3 contains 14 residues. The germline V gene has CDR1 MGHRA and CDR2 YSYEKL. The CDR3 protein is CASSQQQGRETQYF. The CDR3 DNA sequence: TGCGCCAGCAGCCAGCAACAGGGGCGAGAGACCCAGTACTTC.

V is TRBV5-1 and J is TRBJ2-1; tentative D call: TRBD1 (6 bases). CDR1 SGHRS and CDR2 YFSETQ come from the germline V gene. This CDR3 has 14 residues. Trimming took 3 bases from V and 5 from J, leaving 12 bases between them. The CDR3 region is CASSSGQGNNEQFF. CDR3 bases: TGCGCCAGCAGCTCTGGCCAGGGGAACAATGAGCAGTTCTTC.